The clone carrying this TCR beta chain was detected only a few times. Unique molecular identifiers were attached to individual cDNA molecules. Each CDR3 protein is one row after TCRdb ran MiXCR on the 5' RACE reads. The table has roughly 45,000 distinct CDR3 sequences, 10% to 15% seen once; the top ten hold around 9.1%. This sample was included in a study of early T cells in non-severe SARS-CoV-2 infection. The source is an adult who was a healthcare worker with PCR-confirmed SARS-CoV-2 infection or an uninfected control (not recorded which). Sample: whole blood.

The DNA of the CDR3 is TGTGCCAGCGAGAAACTAGCGGGGGGGCGCAATGAGCAGTTCTTC. It codes for CASEKLAGGRNEQFF. This sequence joins TRBV6-1 and TRBJ2-1; 13 positions match TRBD2. Germline V gene data show CDR1 as MNHNS and CDR2 as SASEGT. CDR3 length equals 15 residues. The trim removed 8 bases at V and 6 bases at J, leaving 7 bases unmatched.